These T cell receptor beta chains were read from a single sample in a study of blood T cell repertoires in COVID-19. Only in-frame clones appear in the TCRdb table, and some are missing; sequencing was by immunoSEQ multiplex PCR. This sample has about 59,000 clones, with around 81% found just once. Specimen: peripheral blood. These TCRs come from a woman older than 75 with acute or convalescent COVID-19. CDR3s include the opening cysteine and the closing phenylalanine or tryptophan. The order of the fields is D gene, J gene, clone size, V gene, CDR3 DNA, CDR3 protein. A D gene is named only where the DNA matches it firmly. Only part of the rows carry a size: once, few, many, or a class if the clone is expanded.

>TRBD1|TRBJ2-7|NA|TRBV5-1
TGCGCCAGCAGGCGGACAGGGTCCGCCTACGAGCAGTACTTC
CASRRTGSAYEQYF
>NA|TRBJ1-1|NA|TRBV10-2
TGCGCCAGCAGAAACAGGTTCTCTGAAGCTTTCTTT
CASRNRFSEAFF
>NA|TRBJ1-2|NA|TRBV5-1
TGCGCCAGCAGCTCTACAGGTACCGCTAACTATGGCTACACCTTC
CASSSTGTANYGYTF
>TRBD1|TRBJ1-5|NA|TRBV29-1
TGCAGCGTTGCACAGGGGACGGGCAATCAGCCCCAGCATTTT
CSVAQGTGNQPQHF
>NA|TRBJ2-7|NA|TRBV21-1
TGTGCCAGCAGCACCCCGGGACGGGGGTGGCACGAGCAGTACTTC
CASSTPGRGWHEQYF
>TRBD1|TRBJ2-3|NA|TRBV6-7
TGTGCCAGTAAGACAGGGAACACAGATACGCAGTATTTT
CASKTGNTDTQYF
>TRBD1|TRBJ1-4|NA|TRBV6-5
TGTGCCAGCAGTTACCGATCCGGGACAGGGCGCGAAAAACTGTTTTTT
CASSYRSGTGREKLFF
>TRBD1|TRBJ1-6|NA|TRBV19
TGTGCCAGTAAGGGACAGGGGTACTCACCCCTCCACTTT
CASKGQGYSPLHF
>TRBD1|TRBJ2-7|NA|TRBV27
TGTGCCAGCAGCCCCCGACCGGGACAGGGCTACGAGCAGTACTTC
CASSPRPGQGYEQYF
>NA|TRBJ1-1|NA|TRBV6-5
TGTGCCAGCAACGGGGGCACTGAAGCTTTCTTT
CASNGGTEAFF
>NA|TRBJ2-7|NA|TRBV5-4
TGTGCCAGCAGCTGGGGGCAGGGAAACTACGAGCAGTACTTC
CASSWGQGNYEQYF
>TRBD1|TRBJ2-1|NA|TRBV6-5
TGTGCCAGCAGCCCAGACAGGGCGACCTACAATGAGCAGTTCTTC
CASSPDRATYNEQFF
>NA|TRBJ1-3|NA|TRBV28
TGTGCCAGCAGTTTAGTGGGAGGCTACACCATATATTTT
CASSLVGGYTIYF
>TRBD2|TRBJ2-7|NA|TRBV3-1/TRBV3-2
TGTGCCAGCAGCCAAGATCGTCTAGCGGGGATTTACGAGCAGTACTTC
CASSQDRLAGIYEQYF
>NA|TRBJ1-1|few|TRBV18
TGTGCCAGCTCACTGGTCGGGAACACTGAAGCTTTCTTT
CASSLVGNTEAFF
>TRBD1|TRBJ2-7|NA|TRBV7-2
TGTGCCAGCAGCCCTTGGACAGGGAGCAGCGAGCAGTACTTC
CASSPWTGSSEQYF
>TRBD2|TRBJ2-7|once|TRBV3-1/TRBV3-2
TGTGCCAGCAGCCCTGGGCAGCTAGCGGTTAGCTCCTACGAGCAGTACTTC
CASSPGQLAVSSYEQYF
>TRBD1|TRBJ2-5|NA|TRBV19
TGTGCCAGTAGTACAACAGGGGACACCCAGTACTTC
CASSTTGDTQYF
>NA|TRBJ1-5|NA|TRBV27
TGTGCCAGCAGCCCTCACCGCGATAGCAATCAGCCCCAGCATTTT
CASSPHRDSNQPQHF
>TRBD2|TRBJ2-7|once|TRBV5-1
TGCGCCAGCAGCGGGGGACTAGACTACGAGCAGTACTTC
CASSGGLDYEQYF
>TRBD1|TRBJ1-5|NA|TRBV9
TGTGCCAGCAGCAACTCGGGACAGCTAGTCCAGCCCCAGCATTTT
CASSNSGQLVQPQHF
>NA|TRBJ1-1|NA|TRBV4-1
TGCGCCAGCAGCCAATACTCAGGGTCGGCTGAAGCTTTCTTT
CASSQYSGSAEAFF